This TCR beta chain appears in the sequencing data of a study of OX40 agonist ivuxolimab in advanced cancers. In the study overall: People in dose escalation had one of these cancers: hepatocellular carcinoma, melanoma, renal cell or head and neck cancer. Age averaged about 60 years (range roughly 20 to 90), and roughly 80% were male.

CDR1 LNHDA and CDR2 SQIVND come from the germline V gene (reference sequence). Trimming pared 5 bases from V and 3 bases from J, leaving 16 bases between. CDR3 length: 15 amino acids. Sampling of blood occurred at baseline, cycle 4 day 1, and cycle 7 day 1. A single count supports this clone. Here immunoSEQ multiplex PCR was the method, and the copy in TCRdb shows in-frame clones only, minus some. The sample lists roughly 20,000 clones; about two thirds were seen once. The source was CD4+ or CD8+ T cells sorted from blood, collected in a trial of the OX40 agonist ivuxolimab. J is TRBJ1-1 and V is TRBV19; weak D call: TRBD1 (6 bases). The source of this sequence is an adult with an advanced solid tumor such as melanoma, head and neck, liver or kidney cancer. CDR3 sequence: CASSASQRGYTEAFF. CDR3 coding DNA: TGTGCCAGTAGTGCCAGTCAAAGGGGGTACACTGAAGCTTTCTTT.